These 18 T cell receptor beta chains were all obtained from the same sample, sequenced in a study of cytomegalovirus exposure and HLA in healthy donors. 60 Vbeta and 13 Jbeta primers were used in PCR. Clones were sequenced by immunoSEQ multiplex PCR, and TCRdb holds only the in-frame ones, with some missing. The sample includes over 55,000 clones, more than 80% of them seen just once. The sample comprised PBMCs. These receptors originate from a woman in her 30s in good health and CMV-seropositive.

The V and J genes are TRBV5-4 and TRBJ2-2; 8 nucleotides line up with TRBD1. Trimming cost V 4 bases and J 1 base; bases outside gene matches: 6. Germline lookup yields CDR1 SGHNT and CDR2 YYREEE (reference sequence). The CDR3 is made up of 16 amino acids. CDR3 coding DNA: TGTGCCAGCAGCAAACCGGGACAGGAGAACACCGGGGAGCTGTTTTTT. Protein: CASSKPGQENTGELFF.

DNA of the CDR3: TGTGCCTGGGACAAGGCGGGCGATACGCAGTATTTT. It encodes CAWDKAGDTQYF. The J gene is TRBJ2-3, the V gene TRBV30, with a possible D match to TRBD2 (5 bases). CDR1 is GTSNPN and CDR2 is SVGIG in the germline V gene (reference sequence). The CDR3 is 12 residues long. The V end was cut by 5 bases, the J end by 6 bases, with 12 bases between.

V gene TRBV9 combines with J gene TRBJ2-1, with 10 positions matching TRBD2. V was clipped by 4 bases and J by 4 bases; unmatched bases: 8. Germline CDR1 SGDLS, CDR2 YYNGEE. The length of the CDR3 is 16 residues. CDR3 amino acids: CASSPLAGAAYNEQFF. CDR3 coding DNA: TGTGCCAGCAGCCCTCTAGCGGGAGCGGCGTACAATGAGCAGTTCTTC.

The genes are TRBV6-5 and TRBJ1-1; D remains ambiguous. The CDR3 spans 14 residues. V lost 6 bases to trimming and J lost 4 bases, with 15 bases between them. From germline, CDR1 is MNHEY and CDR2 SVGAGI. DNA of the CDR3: TGTGCCAGCAGACGGAGCGTTCGAGTCACTGAAGCTTTCTTT. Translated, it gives CASRRSVRVTEAFF.

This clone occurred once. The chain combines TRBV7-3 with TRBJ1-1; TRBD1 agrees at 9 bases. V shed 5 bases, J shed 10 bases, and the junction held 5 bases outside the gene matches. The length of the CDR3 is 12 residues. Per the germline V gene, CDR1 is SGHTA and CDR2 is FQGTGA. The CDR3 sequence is CASSKTGGVAFF. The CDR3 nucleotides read TGTGCCAGCAGCAAGACAGGGGGAGTAGCTTTCTTT.

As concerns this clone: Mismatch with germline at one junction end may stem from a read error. CDR3 sequence reads: CNVWLASTDTQYF. The CDR3 region has the DNA TGCAACGTTTGGCTGGCAAGCACAGATACGCAGTATTTT. The chain carries TRBV29-1 and TRBJ2-3; D ambiguous. CDR3 length: 13 residues. The V gene's germline CDR1 is SQVTM and CDR2 ANQGSEA.

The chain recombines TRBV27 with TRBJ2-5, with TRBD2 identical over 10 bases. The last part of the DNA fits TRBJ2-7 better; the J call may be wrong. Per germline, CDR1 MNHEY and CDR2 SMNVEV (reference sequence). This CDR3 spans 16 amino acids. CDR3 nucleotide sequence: TGTGCCAGCAGCCCACTAGCGGGACGATTCCCCTACGAGCAGTACTTC. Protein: CASSPLAGRFPYEQYF.

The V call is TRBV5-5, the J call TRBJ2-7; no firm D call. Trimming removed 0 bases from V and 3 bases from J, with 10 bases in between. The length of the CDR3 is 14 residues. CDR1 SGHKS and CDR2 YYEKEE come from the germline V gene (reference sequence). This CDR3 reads CASSLGHRNYEQYF. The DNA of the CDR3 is TGTGCCAGCAGCTTGGGACACCGGAACTACGAGCAGTACTTC.

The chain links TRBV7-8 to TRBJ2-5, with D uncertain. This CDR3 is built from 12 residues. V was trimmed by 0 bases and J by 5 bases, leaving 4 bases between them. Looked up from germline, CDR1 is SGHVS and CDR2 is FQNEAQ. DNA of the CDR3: TGTGCCAGCAGCTTAGCTCGGGAGACCCAGTACTTC. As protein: CASSLARETQYF.

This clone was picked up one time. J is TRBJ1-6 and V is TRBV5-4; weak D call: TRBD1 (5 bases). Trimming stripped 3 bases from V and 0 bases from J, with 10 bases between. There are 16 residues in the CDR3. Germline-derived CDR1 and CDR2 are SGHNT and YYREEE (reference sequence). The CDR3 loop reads CASSSGLSSYNSPLHF. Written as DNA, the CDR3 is TGTGCCAGCAGCTCGGGACTGAGCTCCTATAATTCACCCCTCCACTTT.

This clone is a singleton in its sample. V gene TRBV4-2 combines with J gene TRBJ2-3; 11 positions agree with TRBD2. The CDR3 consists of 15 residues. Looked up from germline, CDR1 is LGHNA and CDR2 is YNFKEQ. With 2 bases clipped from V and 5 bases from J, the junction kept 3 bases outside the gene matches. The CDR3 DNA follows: TGTGCCAGCAGCCAACCTGGGACTAGCGGAGATACGCAGTATTTT. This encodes CASSQPGTSGDTQYF.

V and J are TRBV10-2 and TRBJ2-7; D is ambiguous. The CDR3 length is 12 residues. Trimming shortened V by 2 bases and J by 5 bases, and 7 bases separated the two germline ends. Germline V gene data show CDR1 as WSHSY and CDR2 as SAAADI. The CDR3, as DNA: TGCGCCAGCAGTGAGAGCTTCCACGAGCAGTACTTC. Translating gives CASSESFHEQYF.

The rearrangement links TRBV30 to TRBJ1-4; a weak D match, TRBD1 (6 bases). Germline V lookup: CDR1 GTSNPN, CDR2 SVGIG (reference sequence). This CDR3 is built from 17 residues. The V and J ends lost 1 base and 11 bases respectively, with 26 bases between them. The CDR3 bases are TGTGCCTGGAGTGCGGGGGGGCGACCCCGTGGATGCCGGAAACTGTTTTTT. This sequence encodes CAWSAGGRPRGCRKLFF. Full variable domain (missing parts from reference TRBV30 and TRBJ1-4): SQTIHQWPATLVQPVGSPLSLECTVEGTSNPNLYWYRQAAGRGLQLLFYSVGIGQISSEVPQNLSASRPQDRQFILSSKKLLLSDSGFYLCAWSAGGRPRGCRKLFFGSGTQLSVL.

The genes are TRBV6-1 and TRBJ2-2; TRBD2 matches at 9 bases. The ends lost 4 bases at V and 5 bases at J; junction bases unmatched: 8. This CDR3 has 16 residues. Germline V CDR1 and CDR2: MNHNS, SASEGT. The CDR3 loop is CASSGGSGRGTGELFF. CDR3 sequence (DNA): TGTGCCAGCAGTGGGGGTAGCGGGAGAGGAACCGGGGAGCTGTTTTTT.

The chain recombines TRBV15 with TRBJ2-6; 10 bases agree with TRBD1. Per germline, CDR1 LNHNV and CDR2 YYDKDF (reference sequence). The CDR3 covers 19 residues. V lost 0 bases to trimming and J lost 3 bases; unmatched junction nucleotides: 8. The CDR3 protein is CATSRDYRQGASGANVLTF. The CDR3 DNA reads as TGTGCCACCAGCAGAGATTACCGACAGGGGGCGAGTGGGGCCAACGTCCTGACTTTC.

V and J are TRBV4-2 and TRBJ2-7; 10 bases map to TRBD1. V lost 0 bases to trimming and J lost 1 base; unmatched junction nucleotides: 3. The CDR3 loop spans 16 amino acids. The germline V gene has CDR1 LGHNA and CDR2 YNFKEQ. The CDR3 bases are TGTGCCAGCAGCCAAGAGTCGGGACAGGGGTCCTACGAGCAGTACTTC. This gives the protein CASSQESGQGSYEQYF.

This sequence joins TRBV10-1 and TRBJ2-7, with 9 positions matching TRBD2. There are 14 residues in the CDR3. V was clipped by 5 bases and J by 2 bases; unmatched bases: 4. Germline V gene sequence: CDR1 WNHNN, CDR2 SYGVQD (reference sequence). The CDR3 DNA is TGCGCCAGCAGTCCTAGCGGGAAGACCTACGAGCAGTACTTC. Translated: CASSPSGKTYEQYF.

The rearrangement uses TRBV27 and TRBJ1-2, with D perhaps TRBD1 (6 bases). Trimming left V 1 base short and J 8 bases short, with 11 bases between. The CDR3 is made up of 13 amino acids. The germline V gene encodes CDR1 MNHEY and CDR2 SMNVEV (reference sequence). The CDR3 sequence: CASSLWGGDGYTF. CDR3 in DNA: TGTGCCAGCAGTTTATGGGGGGGCGACGGCTACACCTTC.